This TCR beta chain appears in the sequencing data of a study of T-cell reconstitution after alpha-beta-depleted transplantation in children. The TCRbeta library incorporated unique molecular identifiers. TCRdb passed the PCR reads through MiXCR, listing each CDR3 protein once. The data show hundreds of thousands of distinct CDR3 sequences, roughly 13% seen once. Regarding the study as a whole: It was newly produced T cells that mostly accounted for T-cell counts and diversity one year after transplant. It was surviving recipient T cells and thymic progenitors that gave some patients high TCRbeta diversity at day 60. At around two months after transplant, the alpha-beta T cells were reportedly derived from several hundred expanded clones that came from non-depleted graft cells.

This clonotype was counted a few times. Its antigen is not identified. The CDR3 has 17 residues. Germline CDR1 is SGHTA and CDR2 is FQGNSA. Trimming took 4 bases from V and 3 from J, leaving 19 bases between them. The rearrangement links TRBV7-2 to TRBJ2-4; D could derive from TRBD1 or TRBD2 (6 bases each). The sequence was collected from a male patient under 18 who had a stem cell transplant for acute myeloid leukemia, so the T cells may come from the graft donor. The source was PBMCs, mostly from graft donor cells, collected 360 days after TCRalphabeta/CD19-depleted stem cell transplant. DNA for the CDR3: TGTGCCAGCAGCTCCGGTCCGGGGGCAGATAACAAAAACATTCAGTACTTC. As protein: CASSSGPGADNKNIQYF.